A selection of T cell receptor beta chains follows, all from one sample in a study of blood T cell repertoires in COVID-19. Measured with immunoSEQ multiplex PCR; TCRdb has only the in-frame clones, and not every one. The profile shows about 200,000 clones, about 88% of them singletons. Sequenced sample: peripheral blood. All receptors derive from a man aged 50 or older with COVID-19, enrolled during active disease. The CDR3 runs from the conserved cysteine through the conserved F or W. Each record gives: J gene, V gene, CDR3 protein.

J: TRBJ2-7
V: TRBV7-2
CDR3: CASSLFRDSAYEQYF

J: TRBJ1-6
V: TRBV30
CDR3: CAWVREVGPNSPLHF

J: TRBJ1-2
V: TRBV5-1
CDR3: CASSLDGVHIYGYTF

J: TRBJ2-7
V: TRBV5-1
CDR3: CASSLTGEVEQYF

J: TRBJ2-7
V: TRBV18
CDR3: CASSPGTSGGEQYF

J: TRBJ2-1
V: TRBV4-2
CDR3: CASSQETGTGNYNEQFF

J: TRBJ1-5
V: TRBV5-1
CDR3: CASTPSGGSNQPQHF

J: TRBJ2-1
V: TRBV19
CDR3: CASSRLAPTYDEQFF

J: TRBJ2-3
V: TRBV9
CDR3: CASSAGTSGGSDTQYF

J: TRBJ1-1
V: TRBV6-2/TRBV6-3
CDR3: CASSYDGQNTEAFF

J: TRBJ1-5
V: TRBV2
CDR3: CASRKGDSSNQPQHF

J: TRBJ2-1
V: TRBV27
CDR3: CASSRGSGSWFF

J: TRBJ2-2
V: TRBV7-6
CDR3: CASSSHSGGAGTGELFF

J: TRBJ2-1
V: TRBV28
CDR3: CASLVGGTGAYNEQFF

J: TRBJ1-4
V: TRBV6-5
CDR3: CASKTGDEKLFF

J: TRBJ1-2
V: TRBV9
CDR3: CASSVGGGNYGYTF

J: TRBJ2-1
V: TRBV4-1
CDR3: CASSQVTGGSNYNEQFF

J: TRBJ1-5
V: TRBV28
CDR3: CASSLVRGGSNQPQHF

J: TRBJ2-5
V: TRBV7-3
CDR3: CASSQTSGSETQYF

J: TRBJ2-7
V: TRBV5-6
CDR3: CASSIPGQGDYEQYF

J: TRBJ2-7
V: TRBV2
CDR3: CASSAQGSIYEQYF

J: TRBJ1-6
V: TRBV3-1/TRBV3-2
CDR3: CASSQGVDRMSPLHF

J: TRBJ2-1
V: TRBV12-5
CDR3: CASGGAGGPAYEQFF

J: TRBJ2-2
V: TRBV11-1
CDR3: CASRGKTGLDTGELFF

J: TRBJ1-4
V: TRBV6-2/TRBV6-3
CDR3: CASSYGGREPTNEKLFF

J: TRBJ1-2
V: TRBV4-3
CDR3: CASSHLTGNYGYTF